This TCR beta chain was captured in a study of human thymus T cells. Thymus tissue for the work was resected from patients undergoing corrective heart surgery. Having surgery to correct congenital heart defects, healthy Finnish infants acted as the donors. Clones were read by immunoSEQ multiplex PCR, and TCRdb kept only the in-frame ones, dropping some. The profile shows about 78,000 clones, around 96% of them singletons. The CDR3 length is 17 residues. Germline V gives CDR1 SGHDN, CDR2 FVKESK. The V gene end was trimmed by 0 bases and the J gene end by 2 bases; junction bases not matched to a gene: 9. A remark on this clone: Its antigen is unidentified.

Study findings and constraints: What related research reported was that thymic repertoires overlapped highly among unrelated individuals. There appeared to be biased usage of V and J genes in thymic and blood repertoires.

The chain recombines TRBV14 with TRBJ1-2; 7 bases fit TRBD1. The receptor was derived from a boy younger than two with a congenital heart defect but otherwise immunologically healthy. Sequences were obtained from thymus tissue. CDR3 DNA sequence: TGTGCCAGCAGCCAAGATGACCGGGACAGCCGGAACTATGGCTACACCTTC. Encoded protein: CASSQDDRDSRNYGYTF.